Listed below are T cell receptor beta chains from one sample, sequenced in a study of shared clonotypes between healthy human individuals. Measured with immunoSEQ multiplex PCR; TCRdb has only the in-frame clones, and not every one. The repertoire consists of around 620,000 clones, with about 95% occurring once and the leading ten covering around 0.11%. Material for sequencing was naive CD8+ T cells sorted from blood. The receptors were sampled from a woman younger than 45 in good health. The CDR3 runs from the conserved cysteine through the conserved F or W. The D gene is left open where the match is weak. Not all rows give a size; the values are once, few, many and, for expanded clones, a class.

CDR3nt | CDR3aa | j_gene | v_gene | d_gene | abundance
TGTGCCAGTAGTATAGATCCAGCGGGAGTCTCCTACAATGAGCAGTTCTTC | CASSIDPAGVSYNEQFF | TRBJ2-1 | TRBV19 | TRBD2 | NA
TGTGCCAGCGCGAAGGCCGGGGAGACGGATCAGCCCCAGCATTTT | CASAKAGETDQPQHF | TRBJ1-5 | TRBV28 | NA | once
TGTGCCAGTAGTACCTTCGGGAACACTGAAGCTTTCTTT | CASSTFGNTEAFF | TRBJ1-1 | TRBV19 | NA | NA
TGTGCCAGCGGGGAGACAGGGGTTTGGGAGCAGTACTTC | CASGETGVWEQYF | TRBJ2-7 | TRBV6-6 | TRBD1 | NA
TGCGCCAGCAGCCATGTGGGGGACGAAAAACTGTTTTTT | CASSHVGDEKLFF | TRBJ1-4 | TRBV4-1 | NA | NA
TGTGCCAGCAGTGAAGGCAGCGGGCCATACGAGCAGTACTTC | CASSEGSGPYEQYF | TRBJ2-7 | TRBV2 | NA | NA
TGTGCCAGCAGTTCCCTCAGGGGGATGTTGGGGAACACTGAAGCTTTCTTT | CASSSLRGMLGNTEAFF | TRBJ1-1 | TRBV28 | TRBD1 | NA
TGTGCCAGCAGCTTAGGACGGGCAGATACGCAGTATTTT | CASSLGRADTQYF | TRBJ2-3 | TRBV13 | NA | NA
TGTGCCACCAGCCTCGGACAGGGAAACACTGAAGCTTTCTTT | CATSLGQGNTEAFF | TRBJ1-1 | TRBV15 | TRBD1 | NA
TGCGCCAGCAGCTTTAGCGGCGCCTACGAGCAGTACTTC | CASSFSGAYEQYF | TRBJ2-7 | TRBV5-1 | NA | NA
TGTGCCAGCAAATCGACAGCCCGCTCCTACGAGCAGTACTTC | CASKSTARSYEQYF | TRBJ2-7 | TRBV27 | NA | NA
TGCGCCAGCAGCCCGTCCGGGACTAGCTCTTTCGAGCAGTACTTC | CASSPSGTSSFEQYF | TRBJ2-7 | TRBV4-1 | TRBD2 | NA
TGCGCCAGCAGCCAAGCCATAAGTGCGGGCAATGAGCAGTTCTTC | CASSQAISAGNEQFF | TRBJ2-1 | TRBV4-1 | NA | NA
TGTGCCAGCAGTTGGACAGGGCTGCACACTGAAGCTTTCTTT | CASSWTGLHTEAFF | TRBJ1-1 | TRBV28 | TRBD1 | NA
TGTGCCAGCAGCAAAGAGGTAGGAGGGAACCAGCCCCAGCATTTT | CASSKEVGGNQPQHF | TRBJ1-5 | TRBV21-1 | NA | NA
TGTGCCAGCCTTCCGGAGCCGGGACAGCACTATGGCTACACCTTC | CASLPEPGQHYGYTF | TRBJ1-2 | TRBV2 | TRBD1 | NA
TGTGCCAGCTCACCAGGGACAGGGCCCCCCAAAGAGACCCAGTACTTC | CASSPGTGPPKETQYF | TRBJ2-5 | TRBV18 | TRBD1 | NA
TGTGCCAGCAGTGAAGCGCCGGGGGAGATGAACACTGAAGCTTTCTTT | CASSEAPGEMNTEAFF | TRBJ1-1 | TRBV2 | NA | NA
TGTGCCAGCAGTGTTGGACAGGGATTCTACGAGCAGTACTTC | CASSVGQGFYEQYF | TRBJ2-7 | TRBV2 | TRBD1 | NA
TGTGCCAGCAGTCCCCCCCCCGCCGCACAAGAGACCCAGTACTTC | CASSPPPAAQETQYF | TRBJ2-5 | TRBV2 | NA | NA
TGTGCCAGCGGCTTGGGGGACTACAATGAGCAGTTCTTC | CASGLGDYNEQFF | TRBJ2-1 | TRBV5-8 | NA | NA
TGTGCCAGCAGTTTAGGTACCTCTGGAAACACCATATATTTT | CASSLGTSGNTIYF | TRBJ1-3 | TRBV27 | NA | NA
TGTGCCAGCAGCCCTTGGGGTGGAGCGGACGAGCAGTACTTC | CASSPWGGADEQYF | TRBJ2-7 | TRBV5-6 | NA | NA
TGCAGCGTTTTAGGACTGGAGCCCCAGTATTTT | CSVLGLEPQYF | TRBJ2-3 | TRBV29-1 | NA | NA
TGTGCCAGCAGCGTAGTTAGCGGCAATGAGCAGTTCTTC | CASSVVSGNEQFF | TRBJ2-1 | TRBV9 | NA | NA
TGCGCCAGCAGCCAAGTGCCGGACACCGGCGGCTACACCTTC | CASSQVPDTGGYTF | TRBJ1-2 | TRBV4-1 | NA | NA